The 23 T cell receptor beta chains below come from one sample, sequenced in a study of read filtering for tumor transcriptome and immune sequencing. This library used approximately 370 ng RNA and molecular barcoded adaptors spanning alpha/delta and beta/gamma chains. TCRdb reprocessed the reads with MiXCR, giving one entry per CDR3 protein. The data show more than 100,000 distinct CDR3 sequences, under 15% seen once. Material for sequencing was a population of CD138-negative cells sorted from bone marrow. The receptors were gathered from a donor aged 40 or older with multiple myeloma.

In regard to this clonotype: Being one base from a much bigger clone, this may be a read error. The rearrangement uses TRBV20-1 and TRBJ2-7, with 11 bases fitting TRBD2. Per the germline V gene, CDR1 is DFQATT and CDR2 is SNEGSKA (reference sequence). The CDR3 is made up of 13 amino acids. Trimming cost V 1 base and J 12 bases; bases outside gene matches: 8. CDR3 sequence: CSARGWGTSGLYF. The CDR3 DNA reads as TGCAGTGCTAGAGGTTGGGGGACTAGCGGTTTGTACTTC.

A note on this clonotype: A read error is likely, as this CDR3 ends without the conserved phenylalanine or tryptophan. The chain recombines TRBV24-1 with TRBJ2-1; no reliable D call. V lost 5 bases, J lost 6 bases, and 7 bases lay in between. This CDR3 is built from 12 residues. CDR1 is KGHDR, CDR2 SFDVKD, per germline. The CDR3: CATSGWSNEQFL. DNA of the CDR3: TGTGCCACCAGTGGATGGAGCAATGAGCAGTTCCTC.

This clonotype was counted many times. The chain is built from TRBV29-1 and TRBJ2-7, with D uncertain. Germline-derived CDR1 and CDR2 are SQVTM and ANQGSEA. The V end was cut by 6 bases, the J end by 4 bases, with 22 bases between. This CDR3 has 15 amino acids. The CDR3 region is CSVWNQAIRGYEQYF. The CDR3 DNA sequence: TGCAGCGTGTGGAACCAGGCCATCCGCGGTTACGAGCAGTACTTC.

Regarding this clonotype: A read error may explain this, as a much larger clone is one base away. The CDR3 spells CASSRGTSGSYERFF. CDR3 in DNA: TGTGCCAGCAGCCGGGGGACTAGCGGGAGCTATGAGCGGTTCTTC. The rearrangement uses TRBV3-1 and TRBJ2-1; 14 bases fit TRBD2. CDR3 length equals 15 residues. Germline CDR1 and CDR2: LGHDT and YNNKEL (reference sequence).

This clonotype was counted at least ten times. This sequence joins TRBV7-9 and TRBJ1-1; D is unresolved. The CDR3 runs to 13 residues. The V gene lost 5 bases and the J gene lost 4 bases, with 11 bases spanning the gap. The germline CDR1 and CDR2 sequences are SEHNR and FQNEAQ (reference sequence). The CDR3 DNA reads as TGTGCCAGCAGCCCCTCGTGGGGCACTGAAGCTTTCTTT. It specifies CASSPSWGTEAFF.

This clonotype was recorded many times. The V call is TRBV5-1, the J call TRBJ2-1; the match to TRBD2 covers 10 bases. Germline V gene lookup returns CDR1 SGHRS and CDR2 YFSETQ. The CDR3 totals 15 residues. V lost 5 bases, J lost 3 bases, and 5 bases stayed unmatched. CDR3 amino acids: CASRSSGSIYNEQFF. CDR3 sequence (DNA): TGCGCCAGCAGGTCTAGCGGGAGTATCTACAATGAGCAGTTCTTC.

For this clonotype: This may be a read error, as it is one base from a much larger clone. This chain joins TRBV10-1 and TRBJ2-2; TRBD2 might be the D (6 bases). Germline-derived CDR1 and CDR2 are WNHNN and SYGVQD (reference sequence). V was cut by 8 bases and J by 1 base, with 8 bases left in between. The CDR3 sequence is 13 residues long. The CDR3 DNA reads TGCGCCAGCGGGCGGGAGAACACCGGGGAGCTGTTTTTT. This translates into CASGRENTGELFF.

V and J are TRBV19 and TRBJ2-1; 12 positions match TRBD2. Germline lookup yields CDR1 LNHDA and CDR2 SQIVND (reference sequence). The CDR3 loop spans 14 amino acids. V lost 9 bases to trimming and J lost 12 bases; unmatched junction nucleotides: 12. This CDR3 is CASAPSGGAYGQFF. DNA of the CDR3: TGTGCCAGCGCACCTAGCGGGGGGGCCTATGGGCAGTTCTTC.

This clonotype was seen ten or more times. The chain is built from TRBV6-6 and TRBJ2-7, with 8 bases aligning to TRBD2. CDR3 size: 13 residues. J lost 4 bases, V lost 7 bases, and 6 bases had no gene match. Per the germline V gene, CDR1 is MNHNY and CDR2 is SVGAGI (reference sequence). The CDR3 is CASTEREPYEQYF. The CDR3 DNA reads TGTGCCAGCACAGAGCGGGAGCCGTACGAGCAGTACTTC.

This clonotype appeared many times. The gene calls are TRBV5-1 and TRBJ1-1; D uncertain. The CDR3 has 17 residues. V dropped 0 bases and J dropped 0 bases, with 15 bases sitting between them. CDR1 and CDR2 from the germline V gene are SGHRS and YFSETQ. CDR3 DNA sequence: TGCGCCAGCAGCTTGGACGGGGAACAGAGCGTGAACACTGAAGCTTTCTTT. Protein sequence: CASSLDGEQSVNTEAFF.

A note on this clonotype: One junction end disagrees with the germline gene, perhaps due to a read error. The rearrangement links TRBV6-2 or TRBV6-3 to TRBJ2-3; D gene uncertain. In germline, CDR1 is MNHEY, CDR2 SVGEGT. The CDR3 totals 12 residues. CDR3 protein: CASSYSIDTQYF. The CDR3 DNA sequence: TGCGCCAGCAGTTACTCGATAGATACGCAGTATTTT.

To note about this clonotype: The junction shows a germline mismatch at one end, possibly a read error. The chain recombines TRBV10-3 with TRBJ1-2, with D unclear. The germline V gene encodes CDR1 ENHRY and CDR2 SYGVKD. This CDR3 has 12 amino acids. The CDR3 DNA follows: TGTGACATCAGTGAAATTGATTATGGCTACACCTTC. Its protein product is CDISEIDYGYTF.

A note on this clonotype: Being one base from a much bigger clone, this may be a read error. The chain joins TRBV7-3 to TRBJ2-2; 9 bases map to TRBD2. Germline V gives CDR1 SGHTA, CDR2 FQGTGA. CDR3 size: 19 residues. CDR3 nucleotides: TGTGCCAGCAGCTTAGGCCCTCCTAGGCGCGGGAGGGGCACCGGGGAGCCGTTTTTT. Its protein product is CASSLGPPRRGRGTGEPFF.

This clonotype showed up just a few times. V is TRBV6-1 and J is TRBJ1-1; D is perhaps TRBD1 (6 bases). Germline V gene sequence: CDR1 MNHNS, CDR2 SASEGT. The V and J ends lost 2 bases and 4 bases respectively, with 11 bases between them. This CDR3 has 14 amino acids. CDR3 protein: CASSERGGGTEAFF. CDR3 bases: TGTGCCAGCAGTGAAAGGGGGGGAGGCACTGAAGCTTTCTTT.

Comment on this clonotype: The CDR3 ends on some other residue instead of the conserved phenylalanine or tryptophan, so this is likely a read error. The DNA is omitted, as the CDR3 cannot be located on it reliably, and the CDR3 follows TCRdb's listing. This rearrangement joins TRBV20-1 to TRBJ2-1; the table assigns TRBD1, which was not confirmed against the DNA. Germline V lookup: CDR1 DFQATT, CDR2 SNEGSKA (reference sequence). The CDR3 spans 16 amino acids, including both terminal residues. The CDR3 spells CSAMVAGGQFYNEQLS.

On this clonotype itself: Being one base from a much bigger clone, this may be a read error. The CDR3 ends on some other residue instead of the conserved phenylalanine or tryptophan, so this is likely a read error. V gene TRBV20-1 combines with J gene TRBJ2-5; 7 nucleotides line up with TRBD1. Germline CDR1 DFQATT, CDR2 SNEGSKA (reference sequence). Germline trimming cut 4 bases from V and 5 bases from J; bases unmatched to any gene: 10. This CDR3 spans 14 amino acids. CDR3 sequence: CSATTTGFGETQYC. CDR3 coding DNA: TGCAGTGCTACCACGACAGGGTTTGGGGAGACCCAGTACTGC.

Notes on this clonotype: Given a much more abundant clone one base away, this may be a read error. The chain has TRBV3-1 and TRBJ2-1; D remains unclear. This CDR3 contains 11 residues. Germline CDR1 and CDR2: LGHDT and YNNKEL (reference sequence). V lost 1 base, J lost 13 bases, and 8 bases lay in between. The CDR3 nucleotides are TGTGCCAGCAGCCAAGGGGCTCCCCAGTTCTTC. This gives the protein CASSQGAPQFF.

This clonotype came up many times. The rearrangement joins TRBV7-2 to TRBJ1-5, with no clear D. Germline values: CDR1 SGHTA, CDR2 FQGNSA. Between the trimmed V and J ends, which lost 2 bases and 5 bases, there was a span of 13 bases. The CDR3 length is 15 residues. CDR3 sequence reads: CASSLSPTNHQPQHF. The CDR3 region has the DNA TGTGCCAGCAGCTTATCCCCCACGAACCATCAGCCCCAGCATTTT.

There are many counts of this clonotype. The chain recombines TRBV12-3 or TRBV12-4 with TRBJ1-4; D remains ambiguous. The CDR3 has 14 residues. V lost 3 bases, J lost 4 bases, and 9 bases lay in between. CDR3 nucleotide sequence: TGTGCCAGCAGTTTGCAGGTGGTTAATGAAAAACTGTTTTTT. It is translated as CASSLQVVNEKLFF.

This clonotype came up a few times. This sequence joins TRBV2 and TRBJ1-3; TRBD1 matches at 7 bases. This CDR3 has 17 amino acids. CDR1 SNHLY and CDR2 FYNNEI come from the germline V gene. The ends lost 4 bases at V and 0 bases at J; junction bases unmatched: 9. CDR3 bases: TGTGCCAGCAGTGGGGTTGGGACAGACAACTCTGGAAACACCATATATTTT. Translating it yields CASSGVGTDNSGNTIYF.

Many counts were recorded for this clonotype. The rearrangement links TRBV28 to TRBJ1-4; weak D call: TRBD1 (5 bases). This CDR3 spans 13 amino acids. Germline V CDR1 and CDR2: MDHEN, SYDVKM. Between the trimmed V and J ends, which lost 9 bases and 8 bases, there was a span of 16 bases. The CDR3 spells CASEGPREEKLFF. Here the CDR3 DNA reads TGTGCCAGTGAGGGACCCCGGGAGGAAAAACTGTTTTTT.

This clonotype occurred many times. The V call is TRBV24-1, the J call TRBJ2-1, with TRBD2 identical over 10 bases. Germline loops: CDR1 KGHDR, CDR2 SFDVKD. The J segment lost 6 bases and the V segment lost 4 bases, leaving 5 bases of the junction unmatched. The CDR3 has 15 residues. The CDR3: CATSDASGGSNEQFF. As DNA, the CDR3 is TGTGCCACCAGTGACGCTAGCGGGGGAAGCAATGAGCAGTTCTTC.

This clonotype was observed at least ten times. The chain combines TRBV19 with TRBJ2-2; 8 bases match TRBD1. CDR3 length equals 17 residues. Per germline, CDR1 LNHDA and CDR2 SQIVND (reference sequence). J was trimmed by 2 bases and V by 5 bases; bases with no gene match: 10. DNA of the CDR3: TGTGCCAGTAGTCCCCCCCCCGGACAGGGAAACACCGGGGAGCTGTTTTTT. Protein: CASSPPPGQGNTGELFF. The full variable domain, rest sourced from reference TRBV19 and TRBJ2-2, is DGGITQSPKYLFRKEGQNVTLSCEQNLNHDAMYWYRQDPGQGLRLIYYSQIVNDFQKGDIAEGYSVSREKKESFPLTVTSAQKNPTAFYLCASSPPPGQGNTGELFFGEGSRLTVL.